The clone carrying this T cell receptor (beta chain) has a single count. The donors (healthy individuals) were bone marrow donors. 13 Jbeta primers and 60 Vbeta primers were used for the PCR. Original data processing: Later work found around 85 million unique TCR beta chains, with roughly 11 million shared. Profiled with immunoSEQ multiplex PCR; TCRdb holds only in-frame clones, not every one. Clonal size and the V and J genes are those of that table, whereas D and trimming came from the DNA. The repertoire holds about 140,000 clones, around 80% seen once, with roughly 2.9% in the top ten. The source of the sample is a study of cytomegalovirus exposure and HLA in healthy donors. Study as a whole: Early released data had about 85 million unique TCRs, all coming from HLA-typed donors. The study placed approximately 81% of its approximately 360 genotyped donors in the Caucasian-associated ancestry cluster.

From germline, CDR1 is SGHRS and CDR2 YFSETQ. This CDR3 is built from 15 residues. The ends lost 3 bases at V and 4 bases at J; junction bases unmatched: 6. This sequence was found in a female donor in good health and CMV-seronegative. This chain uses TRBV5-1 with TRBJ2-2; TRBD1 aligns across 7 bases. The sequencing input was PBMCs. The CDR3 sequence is CASSSRQGGTGELFF. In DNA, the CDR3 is TGCGCCAGCAGCTCCCGACAGGGCGGCACCGGGGAGCTGTTTTTT.